Following are 18 T cell receptor beta chains from one sample sequenced in a study of blood T cell repertoires in COVID-19. Clones were read by immunoSEQ multiplex PCR, and TCRdb kept only the in-frame ones, dropping some. Counted here are about 240,000 clones, about four fifths occurring once; the ten biggest clones make up about 3.8%. Sequenced: PBMCs or T cells enriched from blood (not recorded which). Receptors originate from a woman aged 40 to 50 who had been exposed to COVID-19.

This clone was detected only once. This sequence joins TRBV28 and TRBJ2-3; TRBD1 matches at 8 bases. Germline V CDR1 and CDR2: MDHEN, SYDVKM. The trim removed 6 bases at V and 6 bases at J, leaving 8 bases unmatched. The length of the CDR3 is 14 residues. CDR3 protein: CASRATGEGDTQYF. The CDR3, as DNA: TGTGCCAGCAGGGCGACAGGGGAAGGTGATACGCAGTATTTT.

This chain joins TRBV2 and TRBJ1-2, with a possible D match to TRBD1 (6 bases). The V end was cut by 7 bases, the J end by 6 bases, with 18 bases between. Germline V lookup: CDR1 SNHLY, CDR2 FYNNEI. The CDR3 covers 14 residues. Here the CDR3 reads CASIGRKGGHGYTF. In nucleotides, the CDR3 is TGTGCCAGCATCGGGAGGAAGGGGGGGCATGGCTACACCTTC.

The rearrangement links TRBV20-1 to TRBJ2-3; no clear D. V lost 5 bases to trimming and J lost 6 bases, with 9 bases between them. Germline V gives CDR1 DFQATT, CDR2 SNEGSKA (reference sequence). This CDR3 contains 11 residues. In nucleotides, the CDR3 is TGCAGTGCTCCCCGTGAGGATACGCAGTATTTT. Translating gives CSAPREDTQYF.

The J gene is TRBJ2-7, the V gene TRBV6-6; tentatively, D is TRBD1 (5 bases). This CDR3 region has 12 residues. Per germline, CDR1 MNHNY and CDR2 SVGAGI (reference sequence). Trimming pared 6 bases from V and 4 bases from J, leaving 10 bases between. As DNA, the CDR3 is TGTGCCAGCAGCATAAAGGGGTACGAGCAGTACTTC. Protein product: CASSIKGYEQYF.

This clone was counted a single time. The CDR3 region has the DNA TGTGCCAGCAGTCCGGGACAGCTCTTTTATGGCTACACCTTC. Its protein is CASSPGQLFYGYTF. V is TRBV28 and J is TRBJ1-2; 7 nucleotides line up with TRBD1. V lost 5 bases and J lost 5; bases outside the gene matches: 8. From germline, CDR1 is MDHEN and CDR2 SYDVKM. This CDR3 region has 14 residues.

The rearrangement uses TRBV19 and TRBJ2-3; tentative D call: TRBD1 (7 bases). The CDR3 spans 14 residues. CDR1 is LNHDA and CDR2 is SQIVND in the germline V gene (reference sequence). Trimming took 5 bases from V and 6 from J, leaving 15 bases between them. CDR3 amino acids: CASSLQGRTDTQYF. CDR3 coding DNA: TGTGCCAGTAGTCTACAGGGGAGGACGGATACGCAGTATTTT.

This clone has just a few counts. V gene TRBV2 combines with J gene TRBJ1-2, with D possibly being TRBD1 (6 bases). V was trimmed by 6 bases and J by 8 bases, leaving 16 bases between them. The CDR3 consists of 13 residues. Germline lookup yields CDR1 SNHLY and CDR2 FYNNEI. CDR3 sequence reads: CASSAGDYKGYTF. As DNA, the CDR3 is TGTGCCAGCAGCGCAGGGGACTATAAGGGCTACACCTTC.

The V gene is TRBV5-1, the J gene TRBJ2-1, with D maybe TRBD1 (6 bases). With 4 bases removed from V and 7 bases from J, the gap between germline ends came to 9 bases. Germline CDR1 and CDR2: SGHRS and YFSETQ. CDR3 length equals 12 residues. The CDR3 spells CASSVQGNEQFF. CDR3 bases: TGCGCCAGCAGCGTACAGGGAAATGAGCAGTTCTTC.

The chain is built from TRBV5-4 and TRBJ2-5; D is ambiguous. Per the germline V gene, CDR1 is SGHNT and CDR2 is YYREEE (reference sequence). V was trimmed by 4 bases and J by 2 bases, leaving 6 bases between them. The CDR3 length is 12 residues. CDR3: CASSVTQETQYF. As DNA, the CDR3 is TGTGCCAGCAGCGTCACTCAAGAGACCCAGTACTTC. Full variable domain (rest looked up from reference TRBV5-4 and TRBJ2-5): ETGVTQSPTHLIKTRGQQVTLRCSSQSGHNTVSWYQQALGQGPQFIFQYYREEENGRGNFPPRFSGLQFPNYSSELNVNALELDDSALYLCASSVTQETQYFGPGTRLLVL.

The CDR3 coding sequence is TGTGCCAGCAGTTATACCGGGACAGGGAATTCACCCCTCCACTTT. The encoded protein is CASSYTGTGNSPLHF. The rearrangement links TRBV28 to TRBJ1-6, with 9 bases lining up with TRBD1. The CDR3 consists of 15 residues. Losses at the gene ends were 4 bases for V and 7 bases for J; bases not matched to a gene: 5. CDR1 and CDR2 from the germline V gene are MDHEN and SYDVKM.

The rearrangement links TRBV7-2 to TRBJ1-1; a weak D match, TRBD1 (6 bases). The V end lost 3 bases, the J end lost 2 bases, and 10 bases lay between the germline ends. From germline, CDR1 is SGHTA and CDR2 FQGNSA. CDR3 size: 14 residues. As DNA, the CDR3 is TGTGCCAGCAGCTTTCAGGGGACAAACACTGAAGCTTTCTTT. Translating it yields CASSFQGTNTEAFF.

The chain combines TRBV4-3 with TRBJ2-2; D remains ambiguous. In germline, CDR1 is LGHNA, CDR2 YSLEER. This CDR3 region has 15 residues. Trimming removed 0 bases at V and 4 bases at J, with 9 bases between. This chain's CDR3 is CASSQEGRLTGELFF. In DNA form, the CDR3 reads TGCGCCAGCAGCCAAGAGGGCAGGCTCACCGGGGAGCTGTTTTTT.

J is TRBJ2-7 and V is TRBV5-1; 7 nucleotides align to TRBD1. The CDR3 is made up of 13 amino acids. Germline trimming cut 4 bases from V and 5 bases from J; bases unmatched to any gene: 6. CDR1 is SGHRS and CDR2 is YFSETQ in the germline V gene. The CDR3: CASSPRQGDEQYF. The CDR3 nucleotides are TGCGCCAGCAGCCCACGACAGGGCGACGAGCAGTACTTC.

The V call is TRBV24-1, the J call TRBJ1-2; 8 positions match TRBD1. J lost 4 bases, V lost 3 bases, and 9 bases had no gene match. Germline CDR1 is KGHDR and CDR2 is SFDVKD. The CDR3 is 16 residues long. This CDR3 is CATSDTPGTGSYGYTF. CDR3 DNA sequence: TGTGCCACCAGTGATACCCCGGGGACAGGTTCCTATGGCTACACCTTC.

This clone was seen more than once but under ten times. The chain recombines TRBV9 with TRBJ1-3; D remains unclear. This CDR3 has 15 amino acids. Trimming removed 0 bases from V and 0 bases from J, with 7 bases in between. Germline loops: CDR1 SGDLS, CDR2 YYNGEE. CDR3 nucleotide sequence: TGTGCCAGCAGCGTAGATCTCAGCTCTGGAAACACCATATATTTT. Residues: CASSVDLSSGNTIYF.

This clone was found a few times. Other DNA sequences in the same sample also yield this CDR3. The CDR3 is CASSLGPGAGANVLTF. CDR3 DNA sequence: TGTGCCAGCAGCTTAGGCCCGGGGGCTGGGGCCAACGTCCTGACTTTC. The genes are TRBV7-2 and TRBJ2-6, with D possibly TRBD2 on 6 matching bases. Trimming shortened V by 1 base and J by 2 bases, and 9 bases separated the two germline ends. Germline V gene data show CDR1 as SGHTA and CDR2 as FQGNSA. The CDR3 runs 16 residues.

Worth noting for this clone: Different DNA sequences within this sample yield the same CDR3. The genes are TRBV3-1 (or the pseudogene TRBV3-2) and TRBJ1-6; 9 bases fit TRBD1. This CDR3 is 15 amino acids long. J lost 10 bases, V lost 1 base, and 5 bases had no gene match. Germline assignment: CDR1 LGHDT and CDR2 YNNKEL (reference sequence). CDR3 nucleotide sequence: TGTGCCAGCAGCCAAGGGGGACAGGGAAGATCACCCCTCCACTTT. This translates into CASSQGGQGRSPLHF.

The chain employs TRBV19 and TRBJ1-2; D is perhaps TRBD1 (6 bases). The CDR3 length is 16 residues. Per germline, CDR1 LNHDA and CDR2 SQIVND (reference sequence). V was clipped by 3 bases and J by 8 bases, with 22 bases between them. CDR3: CASSIPGGAPLGGYTF. Here the CDR3 DNA reads TGTGCCAGTAGTATCCCGGGGGGGGCTCCTCTAGGAGGCTACACCTTC.